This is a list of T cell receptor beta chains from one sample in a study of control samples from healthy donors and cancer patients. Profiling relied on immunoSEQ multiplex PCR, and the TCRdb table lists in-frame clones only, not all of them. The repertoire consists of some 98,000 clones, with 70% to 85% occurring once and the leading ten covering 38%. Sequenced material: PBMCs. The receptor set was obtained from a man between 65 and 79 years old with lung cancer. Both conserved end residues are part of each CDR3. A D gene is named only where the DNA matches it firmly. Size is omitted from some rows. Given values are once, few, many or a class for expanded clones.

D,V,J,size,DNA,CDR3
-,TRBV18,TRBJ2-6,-,TGTGCCAGCTCACCAACCCGGACAGCGCGCTCTGGGGCCAACGTCCTGACTTTC,CASSPTRTARSGANVLTF
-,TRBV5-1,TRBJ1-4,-,TGCGCCAGCAGCCCGGCCAGGGGTTCCTTTAATGAAAAACTGTTTTTT,CASSPARGSFNEKLFF
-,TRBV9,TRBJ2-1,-,TGTGCCAGCAGCGTAGGATCGGCAGGGCTATTAAATGAGCAGTTCTTC,CASSVGSAGLLNEQFF
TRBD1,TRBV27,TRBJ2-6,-,TGTGCCAGCAGTTTACTCGGGACAGGTACCTCTGGGGCCAACGTCCTGACTTTC,CASSLLGTGTSGANVLTF
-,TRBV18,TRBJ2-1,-,TGTGCCAGCTCACCACCCGGACAGATGTACAATGAGCAGTTCTTC,CASSPPGQMYNEQFF
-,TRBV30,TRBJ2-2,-,TGTGCCTGGAGTTTGGGGTGGGAGAACACCGGGGAGCTGTTTTTT,CAWSLGWENTGELFF
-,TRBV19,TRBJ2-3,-,TGTGCCAGTAGTCCGGGGCGGCGCACAGATACGCAGTATTTT,CASSPGRRTDTQYF
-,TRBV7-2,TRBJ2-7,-,TGTGCCAGCAGCTCCCAGGGGATCAACGAGCAGTACTTC,CASSSQGINEQYF
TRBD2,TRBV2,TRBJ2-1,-,TGTGCCAGCAGTGAAAGAGCGGGGGGACCCAATGAGCAGTTCTTC,CASSERAGGPNEQFF
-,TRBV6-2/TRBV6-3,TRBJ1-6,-,TGTGCCAGCAGTAACGGGGCAAATTCACCCCTCCACTTT,CASSNGANSPLHF
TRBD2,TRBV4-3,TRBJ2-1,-,TGCGCCAGCAGCCCGGAAAGGGAGGGCTACAATGAGCAGTTCTTC,CASSPEREGYNEQFF
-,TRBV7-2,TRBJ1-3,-,TGTGCCAGCAGCTTGAGCCCCGGCGGAAACACCATATATTTT,CASSLSPGGNTIYF
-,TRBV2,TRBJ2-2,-,TGTGCCGTCGAGGGGCCCGGGGAGCTGTTTTTT,CAVEGPGELFF
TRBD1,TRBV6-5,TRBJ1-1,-,TGTGCCAGCAGTTATTTAGGGACAGGCGCGAACACTGAAGCTTTCTTT,CASSYLGTGANTEAFF
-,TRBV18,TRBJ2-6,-,TGTGCCAGCTCACTCGAAGGGGGAACCGGGGCCAACGTCCTGACTTTC,CASSLEGGTGANVLTF
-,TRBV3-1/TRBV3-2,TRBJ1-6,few,TGTGCCAGTGCCAGGGGTACTTCACCCCTCCACTTT,CASARGTSPLHF
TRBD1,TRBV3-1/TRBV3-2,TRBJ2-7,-,TGTGCCAGCAGTTACCGGGACAGTATTACCTACGAGCAGTACTTC,CASSYRDSITYEQYF
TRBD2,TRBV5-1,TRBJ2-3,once,TGCGCCAGCAGGGGGACTAGCGGAACAACTCAAACAGATACGCAGTATTTT,CASRGTSGTTQTDTQYF
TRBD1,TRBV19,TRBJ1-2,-,TGTGCCAGTAGCCGGAGGGGACAGGGGGTTCGCTATGGCTACACCTTC,CASSRRGQGVRYGYTF
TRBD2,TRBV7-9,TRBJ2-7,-,TGTGCCAGCAGCTTAGTGGGGGGGGCCTACGAGCAGTACTTC,CASSLVGGAYEQYF
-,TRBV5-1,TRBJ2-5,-,TGCGCCAGCAGCCCCGGACCCCAAGAGACCCAGTACTTC,CASSPGPQETQYF
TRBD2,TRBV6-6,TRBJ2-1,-,TGTGCCAGCAGTTACCCCTCTTTCGGGAGGGGCAATGAGCAGTTCTTC,CASSYPSFGRGNEQFF
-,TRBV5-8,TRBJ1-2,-,TGTGCCAGCCACGAGGTTGCAGGGCACTCCTATGGCTACACCTTC,CASHEVAGHSYGYTF
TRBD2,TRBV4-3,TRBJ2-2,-,TGCGCCAGCAGCCAAGATGGTAGGGGACTAGCGGGGGGGCGAACCGGGGAGCTGTTTTTT,CASSQDGRGLAGGRTGELFF
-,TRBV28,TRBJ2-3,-,TGTGCCATCAGTCTGACAGGCACAGATACGCAGTATTTT,CAISLTGTDTQYF
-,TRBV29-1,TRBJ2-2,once,TGCAGCGTTGAAACAGGATACACCGGGGAGCTGTTTTTT,CSVETGYTGELFF
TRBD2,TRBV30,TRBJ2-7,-,TGTGCCTGGAGGACTAGCGGGGACTACGAGCAGTACTTC,CAWRTSGDYEQYF
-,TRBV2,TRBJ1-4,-,TGTGCCAGCAAGGAGGAAGGGCTAGGGAATGAAAAACTGTTTTTT,CASKEEGLGNEKLFF
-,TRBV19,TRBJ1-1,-,TGTGCCAGTAGTATGTGGGGATTGAACACTGAAGCTTTCTTT,CASSMWGLNTEAFF
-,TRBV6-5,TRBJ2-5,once,TGTGCCAGCAGTTACAGGGCTAGAGGAGGAGAGACCCAGTACTTC,CASSYRARGGETQYF